These 3 T cell receptor beta chains share one sample of origin, sequenced in a study of T cells after yellow fever vaccination. TCRdb independently ran MiXCR on the 5' RACE reads; one entry per CDR3 protein. The top ten hold about 3.5% of the sample, which has around 320,000 distinct CDR3 sequences, approximately 12% seen once. The input for sequencing was CD4+ T cells sorted from PBMCs, taken 45 days after the yellow fever booster vaccination. The receptors were gathered from a man aged 18 to 29 who received the YFV17D yellow fever vaccine.

This clonotype was counted only a few times. The gene calls are TRBV6-5 and TRBJ1-5; 7 bases align to TRBD1. Looked up from germline, CDR1 is MNHEY and CDR2 is SVGAGI. The CDR3 is 14 residues long. V lost 4 bases to trimming and J lost 5 bases; unmatched junction nucleotides: 5. CDR3 bases: TGTGCCAGCAGTTTGACGGGACAGCATCAGCCCCAGCATTTT. Translating it yields CASSLTGQHQPQHF.

This clonotype was recorded at least ten times. The chain has TRBV5-6 and TRBJ1-6; D is uncertain. In germline, CDR1 is SGHDT, CDR2 YYEEEE. V was shortened by 6 bases and J by 0 bases, with 1 base between the two germline ends. The CDR3 is 12 residues long. CDR3 protein: CASTSYNSPLHF. As DNA, the CDR3 is TGTGCCAGCACCTCCTATAATTCACCCCTCCACTTT.

The chain has TRBV4-1 and TRBJ1-4; 7 bases are shared with TRBD1. The CDR3 is 16 amino acids. With 4 bases clipped from V and 5 bases from J, the junction kept 10 bases outside the gene matches. In germline, CDR1 is MGHRA, CDR2 YSYEKL. CDR3 sequence: CASSRLPTGLNEKLFF. For the CDR3, the DNA is TGCGCCAGCAGCCGCCTACCGACAGGGTTGAATGAAAAACTGTTTTTT.